A single sample gave rise to the 3 T cell receptor beta chains below, sequenced in a study of blood T cell repertoires in COVID-19. The protocol was immunoSEQ multiplex PCR, while the TCRdb copy is restricted to in-frame clones and leaves out a portion. Here the sample spans roughly 200,000 clones, more than 65% being singletons. The sample comprised peripheral blood. These receptors were taken from a middle-aged man with active or convalescent COVID-19.

The chain combines TRBV5-4 with TRBJ2-7, with 7 bases that match TRBD1. There are 16 residues in the CDR3. Germline assignment: CDR1 SGHNT and CDR2 YYREEE (reference sequence). Trimming cost V 4 bases and J 2 bases; bases outside gene matches: 12. The CDR3 DNA follows: TGTGCCAGCAGCGGACCACAGGGGATTACACCCTACGAGCAGTACTTC. Its translation: CASSGPQGITPYEQYF.

This clone has more than one count but fewer than ten. V and J are TRBV10-3 and TRBJ2-3; 9 bases are shared with TRBD1. This CDR3 is 14 amino acids long. The germline gives CDR1 ENHRY, CDR2 SYGVKD. Trimming cost V 5 bases and J 5 bases; bases outside gene matches: 5. CDR3 residues: CAISRDREEDTQYF. Written as DNA, the CDR3 is TGTGCCATCAGTAGGGACAGGGAGGAAGATACGCAGTATTTT.

The table lists this clone with a count of one. This CDR3 is CASVPGTSRTGANVLTF. The CDR3 DNA reads as TGTGCCAGCGTACCCGGGACATCCAGGACTGGGGCCAACGTCCTGACTTTC. V gene TRBV7-3 combines with J gene TRBJ2-6, with a tentative D call TRBD1 (6 bases). This CDR3 contains 17 residues. Trimming shortened V by 8 bases and J by 2 bases, and 19 bases separated the two germline ends. Per the germline V gene, CDR1 is SGHTA and CDR2 is FQGTGA.